This TCR beta chain was captured in a study of cytomegalovirus exposure and HLA in healthy donors. At the level of the study: Within an early data release were tens of millions of unique TCRs drawn from HLA-typed donors.

PCR was performed using 60 Vbeta and 13 Jbeta primers. Using immunoSEQ multiplex PCR, the repertoire was profiled, and TCRdb retains in-frame clones only, with some absent. The sample has about 130,000 clones; around 8.5% are singletons. This clone was seen only a few times. Its cognate antigen is unknown. The donors (healthy individuals) were bone marrow donors. Study results and limitations: The majority of CMV-associated TCR beta chains were reported as apparently HLA-restricted in a later analysis.

CDR3 length equals 16 residues. With 2 bases removed from V and 3 bases from J, the gap between germline ends came to 14 bases. CDR1 SGHVS and CDR2 FQNEAQ come from the germline V gene. Input material: PBMCs. The rearrangement uses TRBV7-8 and TRBJ1-3, with D uncertain. This clonotype was obtained from a man aged 35 to 55 in good health and CMV-seronegative. The DNA for the CDR3 is TGTGCCAGCAGCTTAACAGTGGAGGGTCTTGGAAACACCATATATTTT. Residues: CASSLTVEGLGNTIYF.